This paragraph covers one TCR beta chain sequence. Its antigen remains unidentified. Other DNA sequences within the sample encode an identical CDR3. The assay was immunoSEQ multiplex PCR, and TCRdb's table has in-frame clones only and misses some. The table has some 2 million clones, roughly 95% seen once; the top ten hold about 1.1%. With 2 bases removed from V and 5 bases from J, the gap between germline ends came to 10 bases. Germline-derived CDR1 and CDR2 are SGDLS and YYNGEE. This CDR3 comprises 13 residues. This record belongs to a study of shared clonotypes between healthy human individuals. Study overall: Each donor's CD8 memory used one plate, CD8 naive two, each CD4 subset three. Regarding the study as a whole: Between a few donors, naive CD4 clonotypes were shared at a level of about 5.3%.

CD45RO-negative CD8 cells positively selected for CCR7 made up the naive population, which excluded terminally differentiated effector memory CD45RA+ cells. This receptor was identified in a young man in good health. The sequenced material came from naive CD8+ T cells sorted from blood. The genes are TRBV9 and TRBJ1-1; the D is unclear. The CDR3 sequence: CASSVGGRTEAFF. The CDR3 region has the DNA TGTGCCAGCAGCGTTGGAGGGCGGACTGAAGCTTTCTTT.